Listed here are 8 T cell receptor beta chains from one sample, sequenced in a study of cytomegalovirus exposure and HLA in healthy donors. The PCR was carried out with 60 Vbeta primers and 13 Jbeta primers. The assay was immunoSEQ multiplex PCR, and TCRdb's table has in-frame clones only and misses some. The data show some 200,000 clones, around 75% seen once. The material sequenced was PBMCs. These receptors were taken from a woman aged 25 to 39 in good health and CMV-seronegative.

This chain joins TRBV5-1 and TRBJ2-1; no clear D gene. Germline-derived CDR1 and CDR2 are SGHRS and YFSETQ. The CDR3 loop spans 15 amino acids. The germline V and J ends were trimmed by 4 bases and 0 bases, with 11 bases remaining between them. The CDR3 nucleotides are TGCGCCAGCAGCCGAGATGAGGCCTCCTACAATGAGCAGTTCTTC. Its translation: CASSRDEASYNEQFF.

This clone has only one observation. This chain connects TRBV6-5 to TRBJ2-7; TRBD2 matches at 10 bases. This CDR3 contains 15 residues. CDR1 is MNHEY, CDR2 SVGAGI, per germline. V shed 0 bases and J 6 bases; nucleotides not matched to a gene: 5. CDR3 region: CASSYSKREGTEQYF. The CDR3 DNA reads TGTGCCAGCAGTTACTCTAAGCGGGAGGGCACCGAGCAGTACTTC.

The genes are TRBV11-2 and TRBJ1-1; 8 bases match TRBD1. The V gene's germline CDR1 is SGHAT and CDR2 FQNNGV. The CDR3 consists of 18 residues. V was clipped by 5 bases and J by 6 bases; unmatched bases: 20. The CDR3 region is CASSPRGQGARGSAEAFF. The CDR3 coding sequence is TGTGCCAGCAGCCCTCGAGGGCAGGGGGCGCGGGGTTCGGCTGAAGCTTTCTTT.

V is TRBV4-3 and J is TRBJ2-5, with 7 positions matching TRBD1. The J call is doubtful: the DNA matches TRBJ2-7 better. The V gene's germline CDR1 is LGHNA and CDR2 YSLEER. The CDR3 extends over 16 amino acids. In nucleotides, the CDR3 is TGCGCCAGCAGCCAAGTAGTAGGGTCAGGGGGCTACGAGCAGTACTTC. The encoded protein is CASSQVVGSGGYEQYF.

For the CDR3, the DNA is TGTGCCAGCAGCTTAGGCATCAGGAATAGCGGGAGTCGGAATGAGCAGTTCTTC. Translated, it gives CASSLGIRNSGSRNEQFF. The rearrangement links TRBV11-2 to TRBJ2-1; the match to TRBD2 covers 9 bases. Germline loops: CDR1 SGHAT, CDR2 FQNNGV. The CDR3 is 18 amino acids. The ends lost 1 base at V and 7 bases at J; junction bases unmatched: 14.

The chain carries TRBV4-2 and TRBJ2-7, with TRBD2 identical over 9 bases. The CDR3 sequence is 16 residues long. Germline lookup yields CDR1 LGHNA and CDR2 YNFKEQ. The J segment lost 4 bases and the V segment lost 4 bases, leaving 11 bases of the junction unmatched. This chain's CDR3 is CASSPVSSGSRYEQYF. For the CDR3, the DNA is TGTGCCAGCAGCCCCGTGAGTAGCGGGAGTCGTTACGAGCAGTACTTC.

The chain is built from TRBV5-1 and TRBJ2-7; D uncertain. This CDR3 region has 15 residues. V was trimmed by 4 bases and J by 3 bases, leaving 17 bases between them. The germline gives CDR1 SGHRS, CDR2 YFSETQ. The CDR3 nucleotides are TGCGCCAGCAGCCCTACGGGTCTCTTTAACTACGAGCAGTACTTC. It is translated as CASSPTGLFNYEQYF.

The chain is built from TRBV19 and TRBJ2-7; weak D call: TRBD2 (6 bases). Germline V gives CDR1 LNHDA, CDR2 SQIVND (reference sequence). Trimming took 6 bases from V and 3 from J, leaving 18 bases between them. This CDR3 has 15 amino acids. In DNA, the CDR3 is TGTGCCAGTAGGATGAGGGACTCCCAGATCTACGAGCAGTACTTC. Translating it yields CASRMRDSQIYEQYF.